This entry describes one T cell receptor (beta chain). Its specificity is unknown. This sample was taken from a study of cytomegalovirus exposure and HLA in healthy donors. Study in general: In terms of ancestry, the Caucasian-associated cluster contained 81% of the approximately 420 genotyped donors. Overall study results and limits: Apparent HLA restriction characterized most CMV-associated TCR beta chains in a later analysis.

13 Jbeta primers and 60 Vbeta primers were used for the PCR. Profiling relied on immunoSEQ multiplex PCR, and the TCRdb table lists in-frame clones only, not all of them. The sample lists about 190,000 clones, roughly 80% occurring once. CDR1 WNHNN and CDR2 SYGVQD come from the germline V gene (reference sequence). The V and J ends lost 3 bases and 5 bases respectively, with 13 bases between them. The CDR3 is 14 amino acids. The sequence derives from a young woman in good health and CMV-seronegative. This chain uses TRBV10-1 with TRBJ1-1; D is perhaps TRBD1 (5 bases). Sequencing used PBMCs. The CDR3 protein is CASSDQGGKTEAFF. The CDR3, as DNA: TGCGCCAGCAGTGATCAGGGCGGAAAGACTGAAGCTTTCTTT.